Listed below are T cell receptor beta chains from one sample, sequenced in a study of shared clonotypes between healthy human individuals. Profiled with immunoSEQ multiplex PCR; TCRdb holds only in-frame clones, not every one. Of around 2.1 million clones in the sample, about 92% were seen once. The sequenced sample was naive CD8+ T cells from PBMCs. The origin of the receptors is a man aged 18 to 30 in good health. Some clones in this sample may be carry-over from other donors' samples. Both conserved end residues are part of each CDR3. D genes are given only for firm matches.

cdr3_aa: CASSYTPPGREPQHF
cdr3_nt: TGTGCCAGCAGTTACACTCCCCCAGGGAGGGAGCCCCAGCATTTT
v_call: TRBV6-5
d_call: .
j_call: TRBJ1-5

cdr3_aa: CASSLRRRGPYEQYF
cdr3_nt: TGTGCCAGTAGTCTCCGACGCCGGGGCCCCTACGAGCAGTACTTC
v_call: TRBV19
d_call: .
j_call: TRBJ2-7

cdr3_aa: CASSVGGGRTGELFF
cdr3_nt: TGTGCCAGCAGCGTAGGGGGAGGCCGTACCGGGGAGCTGTTTTTT
v_call: TRBV9
d_call: .
j_call: TRBJ2-2

cdr3_aa: CASRISHFTGLSTEAFF
cdr3_nt: TGTGCCAGTAGAATTTCCCATTTTACAGGGCTGAGCACTGAAGCTTTCTTT
v_call: TRBV19
d_call: .
j_call: TRBJ1-1

cdr3_aa: CASKASTGRNTEAFF
cdr3_nt: TGTGCCAGCAAAGCCTCGACAGGGCGGAACACTGAAGCTTTCTTT
v_call: TRBV19
d_call: TRBD1
j_call: TRBJ1-1

cdr3_aa: CASSLGTWYEQFF
cdr3_nt: TGTGCCAGCAGTTTAGGGACATGGTATGAGCAGTTCTTC
v_call: TRBV27
d_call: .
j_call: TRBJ2-1

cdr3_aa: CASSFLTSPQNIQYF
cdr3_nt: TGTGCCAGCAGCTTCTTGACTAGCCCCCAAAACATTCAGTACTTC
v_call: TRBV13
d_call: TRBD2
j_call: TRBJ2-4

cdr3_aa: CASSIRREDRVGTDTQYF
cdr3_nt: TGTGCCAGCAGCATCCGAAGAGAGGACAGGGTCGGCACAGATACGCAGTATTTT
v_call: TRBV9
d_call: TRBD1
j_call: TRBJ2-3

cdr3_aa: CASSRTGQGDHNEQFF
cdr3_nt: TGTGCCAGCAGCCGTACGGGACAGGGGGATCACAATGAGCAGTTCTTC
v_call: TRBV7-9
d_call: TRBD1
j_call: TRBJ2-1

cdr3_aa: CASSLTFPGLQETQYF
cdr3_nt: TGTGCCAGCAGCTTAACTTTTCCGGGACTGCAAGAGACCCAGTACTTC
v_call: TRBV7-2
d_call: .
j_call: TRBJ2-5

cdr3_aa: CASSQDRNEQYF
cdr3_nt: TGTGCCAGCAGCCAAGATCGAAACGAGCAGTACTTC
v_call: TRBV14
d_call: .
j_call: TRBJ2-7

cdr3_aa: CSVEDLHEGSTYEQYF
cdr3_nt: TGCAGCGTTGAAGATCTTCACGAGGGTAGCACGTACGAGCAGTACTTC
v_call: TRBV29-1
d_call: .
j_call: TRBJ2-7

cdr3_aa: CASSSSGTGQRDEKLFF
cdr3_nt: TGTGCCAGCAGTTCTTCCGGGACAGGGCAACGGGATGAAAAACTGTTTTTT
v_call: TRBV28
d_call: TRBD1
j_call: TRBJ1-4

cdr3_aa: CASSLEYGYNEQFF
cdr3_nt: TGTGCCAGCAGCTTAGAGTATGGGTACAATGAGCAGTTCTTC
v_call: TRBV11-2
d_call: .
j_call: TRBJ2-1

cdr3_aa: CASSSRGGNYGYTF
cdr3_nt: TGTGCCAGCAGCTCCCGAGGCGGGAACTATGGCTACACCTTC
v_call: TRBV9
d_call: .
j_call: TRBJ1-2

cdr3_aa: CASSLALGYGSPLHF
cdr3_nt: TGTGCCAGCAGCTTAGCGTTGGGATACGGTTCACCCCTCCACTTT
v_call: TRBV7-6
d_call: .
j_call: TRBJ1-6

cdr3_aa: CASSILAGAAYEQYF
cdr3_nt: TGTGCCAGTAGTATATTAGCGGGAGCCGCCTACGAGCAGTACTTC
v_call: TRBV19
d_call: TRBD2
j_call: TRBJ2-7

cdr3_aa: CASSFPPRNRAGGNNEQFF
cdr3_nt: TGTGCCAGCAGTTTTCCTCCCCGTAATAGGGCGGGAGGGAACAATGAGCAGTTCTTC
v_call: TRBV28
d_call: TRBD2
j_call: TRBJ2-1

cdr3_aa: CASNSVGGHSGNTIYF
cdr3_nt: TGTGCCAGCAACTCGGTGGGAGGGCATAGTGGAAACACCATATATTTT
v_call: TRBV5-5
d_call: .
j_call: TRBJ1-3

cdr3_aa: CATSRGAGTDEQYF
cdr3_nt: TGTGCCACCAGCAGAGGTGCCGGGACAGACGAGCAGTACTTC
v_call: TRBV15
d_call: TRBD1
j_call: TRBJ2-7

cdr3_aa: CASSEGMGGDPYEQYF
cdr3_nt: TGCGCCAGCAGTGAAGGAATGGGGGGGGATCCCTACGAGCAGTACTTC
v_call: TRBV10-1
d_call: TRBD2
j_call: TRBJ2-7

cdr3_aa: CASSEGMETQYF
cdr3_nt: TGCGCCAGCAGTGAGGGGATGGAGACCCAGTACTTC
v_call: TRBV5-1
d_call: .
j_call: TRBJ2-5

cdr3_aa: CASSLAYRERRTDTQYF
cdr3_nt: TGTGCCAGCAGCTTAGCGTACCGGGAGCGCAGAACAGATACGCAGTATTTT
v_call: TRBV27
d_call: .
j_call: TRBJ2-3

cdr3_aa: CASSTVTFSGANVLTF
cdr3_nt: TGTGCCAGTAGTACAGTTACCTTCTCTGGGGCCAACGTCCTGACTTTC
v_call: TRBV19
d_call: .
j_call: TRBJ2-6

cdr3_aa: CSVGRVPEAFF
cdr3_nt: TGCAGCGTTGGCAGGGTTCCTGAAGCTTTCTTT
v_call: TRBV29-1
d_call: .
j_call: TRBJ1-1

cdr3_aa: CASSPRLAGVSYEQYF
cdr3_nt: TGTGCCAGCAGTCCCCGACTAGCGGGAGTGTCCTACGAGCAGTACTTC
v_call: TRBV28
d_call: TRBD2
j_call: TRBJ2-7

cdr3_aa: CASSKPRQGPYNEQFF
cdr3_nt: TGTGCCAGTAGTAAGCCAAGACAGGGGCCTTACAATGAGCAGTTCTTC
v_call: TRBV19
d_call: TRBD1
j_call: TRBJ2-1

cdr3_aa: CASSPPAGGRETQYF
cdr3_nt: TGTGCCAGCTCACCACCAGCAGGGGGCCGGGAGACCCAGTACTTC
v_call: TRBV18
d_call: TRBD1
j_call: TRBJ2-5

cdr3_aa: CASSFEQGLDTQYF
cdr3_nt: TGTGCCAGCAGTTTTGAACAGGGACTAGATACGCAGTATTTT
v_call: TRBV28
d_call: .
j_call: TRBJ2-3

cdr3_aa: CASSLFQGVGNTIYF
cdr3_nt: TGTGCCAGCAGCTTGTTTCAGGGGGTTGGAAACACCATATATTTT
v_call: TRBV5-6
d_call: TRBD1
j_call: TRBJ1-3

cdr3_aa: CASSSKKGFGQPQHF
cdr3_nt: TGTGCCAGTAGTTCCAAAAAGGGGTTCGGTCAGCCCCAGCATTTT
v_call: TRBV19
d_call: .
j_call: TRBJ1-5